This T cell receptor (beta chain) was recorded in a study of T cell responses to AZD1222 COVID-19 vaccine. This clone was seen a few times. The CDR3 has 15 residues. The trim removed 3 bases at V and 6 bases at J, leaving 6 bases unmatched. Looked up from germline, CDR1 is SEHNR and CDR2 is FQNEAQ (reference sequence). Generated by immunoSEQ multiplex PCR, the TCRdb table keeps only in-frame clones and is missing some. The repertoire has roughly 120,000 clones, about nine tenths of them found once; the top ten carry around 20%. The source is an adult in good health. This sequence joins TRBV7-9 and TRBJ2-2; 8 positions match TRBD1. The sequences come from peripheral blood, collected on day 0 of MenACWY control vaccination. This chain's CDR3 is CASSFAGGNSGELFF. The CDR3 nucleotides are TGTGCCAGCAGCTTCGCAGGGGGCAATTCCGGGGAGCTGTTTTTT.